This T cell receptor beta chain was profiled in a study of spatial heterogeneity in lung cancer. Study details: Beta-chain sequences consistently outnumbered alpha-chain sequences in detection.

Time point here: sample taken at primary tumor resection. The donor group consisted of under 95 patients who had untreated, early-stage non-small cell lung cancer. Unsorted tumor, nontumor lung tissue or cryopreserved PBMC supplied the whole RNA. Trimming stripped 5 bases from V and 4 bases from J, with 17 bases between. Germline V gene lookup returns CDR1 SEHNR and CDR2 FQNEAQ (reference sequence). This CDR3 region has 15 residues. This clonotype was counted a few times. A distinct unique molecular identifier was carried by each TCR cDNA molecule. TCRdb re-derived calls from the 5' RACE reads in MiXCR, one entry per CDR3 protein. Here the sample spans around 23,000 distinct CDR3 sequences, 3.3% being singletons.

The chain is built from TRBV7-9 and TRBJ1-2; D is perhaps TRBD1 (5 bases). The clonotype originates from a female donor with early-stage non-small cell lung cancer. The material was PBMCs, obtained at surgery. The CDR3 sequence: CASSNSGPSGYGYTF. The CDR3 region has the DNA TGTGCCAGCAGCAATTCGGGACCAAGCGGCTATGGCTACACCTTC.